The clone carrying this T cell receptor (beta chain) was recorded only once. Its target is not known. This entry is derived from a study of blood T cells in healthy people across ages. Healthy Caucasian individuals from Russia aged about 6 to 100 served as donors. Every sample had a minimum of 6.5 million PBMCs isolated. Study-wide findings and caveats: Naive T cell percentage showed a strong correlation with the diversity of TCR beta.

Then a second PCR, running roughly 7 to 11 cycles, was carried out with a sample-barcoded 5' primer and a J-beta primer mix. TCRdb passed the 5' RACE reads through MiXCR, listing each CDR3 protein once. The table has around 1.5 million distinct CDR3 sequences, around 36% seen once. The V gene's germline CDR1 is SGHRS and CDR2 YFSETQ. This CDR3 is built from 15 residues. Germline trimming cut 4 bases from V and 4 bases from J; bases unmatched to any gene: 9. The chain combines TRBV5-1 with TRBJ2-7; TRBD2 matches 9 bases. The specimen was blood. The sequence derives from a woman in her thirties in good health. This CDR3 reads CASSRGLAPRYEQYF. The CDR3, as DNA: TGCGCCAGCAGCCGAGGACTAGCGCCACGTTACGAGCAGTACTTC.